This T cell receptor (beta chain) was captured by sequencing in a study of post-analysis software for immune sequencing data. About the research overall: Relapsing-remitting, secondary progressive and progressive-relapsing forms made up the multiple sclerosis disease courses. Study outcomes and limitations: Controls showed significantly higher normalized Chao1 diversity than did multiple sclerosis patients. Five or six TRBV segments, TRBV5-6, TRBV5-1 and TRBV20-1 among them, were found more frequent in patients than controls.

Unique molecular identifiers had been added to the TCR beta cDNA libraries. One entry per CDR3 protein, called by TCRdb with MiXCR from the PCR reads. Here the sample spans some 800,000 distinct CDR3 sequences, 35% to 55% being singletons. The germline V gene has CDR1 DFQATT and CDR2 SNEGSKA (reference sequence). The trim removed 0 bases at V and 1 base at J, leaving 7 bases unmatched. CDR3 length: 16 amino acids. This clonotype was counted between two and nine times. What it recognizes is unknown. The chain carries TRBV20-1 and TRBJ2-3, with TRBD2 matching 7 bases. Sequences were obtained from blood. This clonotype was obtained from a girl between 10 and 17 years old with multiple sclerosis. The CDR3 DNA sequence: TGCAGTGCTAGAGATTGGTCTAGCGGAGGCACAGATACGCAGTATTTT. It codes for CSARDWSSGGTDTQYF.